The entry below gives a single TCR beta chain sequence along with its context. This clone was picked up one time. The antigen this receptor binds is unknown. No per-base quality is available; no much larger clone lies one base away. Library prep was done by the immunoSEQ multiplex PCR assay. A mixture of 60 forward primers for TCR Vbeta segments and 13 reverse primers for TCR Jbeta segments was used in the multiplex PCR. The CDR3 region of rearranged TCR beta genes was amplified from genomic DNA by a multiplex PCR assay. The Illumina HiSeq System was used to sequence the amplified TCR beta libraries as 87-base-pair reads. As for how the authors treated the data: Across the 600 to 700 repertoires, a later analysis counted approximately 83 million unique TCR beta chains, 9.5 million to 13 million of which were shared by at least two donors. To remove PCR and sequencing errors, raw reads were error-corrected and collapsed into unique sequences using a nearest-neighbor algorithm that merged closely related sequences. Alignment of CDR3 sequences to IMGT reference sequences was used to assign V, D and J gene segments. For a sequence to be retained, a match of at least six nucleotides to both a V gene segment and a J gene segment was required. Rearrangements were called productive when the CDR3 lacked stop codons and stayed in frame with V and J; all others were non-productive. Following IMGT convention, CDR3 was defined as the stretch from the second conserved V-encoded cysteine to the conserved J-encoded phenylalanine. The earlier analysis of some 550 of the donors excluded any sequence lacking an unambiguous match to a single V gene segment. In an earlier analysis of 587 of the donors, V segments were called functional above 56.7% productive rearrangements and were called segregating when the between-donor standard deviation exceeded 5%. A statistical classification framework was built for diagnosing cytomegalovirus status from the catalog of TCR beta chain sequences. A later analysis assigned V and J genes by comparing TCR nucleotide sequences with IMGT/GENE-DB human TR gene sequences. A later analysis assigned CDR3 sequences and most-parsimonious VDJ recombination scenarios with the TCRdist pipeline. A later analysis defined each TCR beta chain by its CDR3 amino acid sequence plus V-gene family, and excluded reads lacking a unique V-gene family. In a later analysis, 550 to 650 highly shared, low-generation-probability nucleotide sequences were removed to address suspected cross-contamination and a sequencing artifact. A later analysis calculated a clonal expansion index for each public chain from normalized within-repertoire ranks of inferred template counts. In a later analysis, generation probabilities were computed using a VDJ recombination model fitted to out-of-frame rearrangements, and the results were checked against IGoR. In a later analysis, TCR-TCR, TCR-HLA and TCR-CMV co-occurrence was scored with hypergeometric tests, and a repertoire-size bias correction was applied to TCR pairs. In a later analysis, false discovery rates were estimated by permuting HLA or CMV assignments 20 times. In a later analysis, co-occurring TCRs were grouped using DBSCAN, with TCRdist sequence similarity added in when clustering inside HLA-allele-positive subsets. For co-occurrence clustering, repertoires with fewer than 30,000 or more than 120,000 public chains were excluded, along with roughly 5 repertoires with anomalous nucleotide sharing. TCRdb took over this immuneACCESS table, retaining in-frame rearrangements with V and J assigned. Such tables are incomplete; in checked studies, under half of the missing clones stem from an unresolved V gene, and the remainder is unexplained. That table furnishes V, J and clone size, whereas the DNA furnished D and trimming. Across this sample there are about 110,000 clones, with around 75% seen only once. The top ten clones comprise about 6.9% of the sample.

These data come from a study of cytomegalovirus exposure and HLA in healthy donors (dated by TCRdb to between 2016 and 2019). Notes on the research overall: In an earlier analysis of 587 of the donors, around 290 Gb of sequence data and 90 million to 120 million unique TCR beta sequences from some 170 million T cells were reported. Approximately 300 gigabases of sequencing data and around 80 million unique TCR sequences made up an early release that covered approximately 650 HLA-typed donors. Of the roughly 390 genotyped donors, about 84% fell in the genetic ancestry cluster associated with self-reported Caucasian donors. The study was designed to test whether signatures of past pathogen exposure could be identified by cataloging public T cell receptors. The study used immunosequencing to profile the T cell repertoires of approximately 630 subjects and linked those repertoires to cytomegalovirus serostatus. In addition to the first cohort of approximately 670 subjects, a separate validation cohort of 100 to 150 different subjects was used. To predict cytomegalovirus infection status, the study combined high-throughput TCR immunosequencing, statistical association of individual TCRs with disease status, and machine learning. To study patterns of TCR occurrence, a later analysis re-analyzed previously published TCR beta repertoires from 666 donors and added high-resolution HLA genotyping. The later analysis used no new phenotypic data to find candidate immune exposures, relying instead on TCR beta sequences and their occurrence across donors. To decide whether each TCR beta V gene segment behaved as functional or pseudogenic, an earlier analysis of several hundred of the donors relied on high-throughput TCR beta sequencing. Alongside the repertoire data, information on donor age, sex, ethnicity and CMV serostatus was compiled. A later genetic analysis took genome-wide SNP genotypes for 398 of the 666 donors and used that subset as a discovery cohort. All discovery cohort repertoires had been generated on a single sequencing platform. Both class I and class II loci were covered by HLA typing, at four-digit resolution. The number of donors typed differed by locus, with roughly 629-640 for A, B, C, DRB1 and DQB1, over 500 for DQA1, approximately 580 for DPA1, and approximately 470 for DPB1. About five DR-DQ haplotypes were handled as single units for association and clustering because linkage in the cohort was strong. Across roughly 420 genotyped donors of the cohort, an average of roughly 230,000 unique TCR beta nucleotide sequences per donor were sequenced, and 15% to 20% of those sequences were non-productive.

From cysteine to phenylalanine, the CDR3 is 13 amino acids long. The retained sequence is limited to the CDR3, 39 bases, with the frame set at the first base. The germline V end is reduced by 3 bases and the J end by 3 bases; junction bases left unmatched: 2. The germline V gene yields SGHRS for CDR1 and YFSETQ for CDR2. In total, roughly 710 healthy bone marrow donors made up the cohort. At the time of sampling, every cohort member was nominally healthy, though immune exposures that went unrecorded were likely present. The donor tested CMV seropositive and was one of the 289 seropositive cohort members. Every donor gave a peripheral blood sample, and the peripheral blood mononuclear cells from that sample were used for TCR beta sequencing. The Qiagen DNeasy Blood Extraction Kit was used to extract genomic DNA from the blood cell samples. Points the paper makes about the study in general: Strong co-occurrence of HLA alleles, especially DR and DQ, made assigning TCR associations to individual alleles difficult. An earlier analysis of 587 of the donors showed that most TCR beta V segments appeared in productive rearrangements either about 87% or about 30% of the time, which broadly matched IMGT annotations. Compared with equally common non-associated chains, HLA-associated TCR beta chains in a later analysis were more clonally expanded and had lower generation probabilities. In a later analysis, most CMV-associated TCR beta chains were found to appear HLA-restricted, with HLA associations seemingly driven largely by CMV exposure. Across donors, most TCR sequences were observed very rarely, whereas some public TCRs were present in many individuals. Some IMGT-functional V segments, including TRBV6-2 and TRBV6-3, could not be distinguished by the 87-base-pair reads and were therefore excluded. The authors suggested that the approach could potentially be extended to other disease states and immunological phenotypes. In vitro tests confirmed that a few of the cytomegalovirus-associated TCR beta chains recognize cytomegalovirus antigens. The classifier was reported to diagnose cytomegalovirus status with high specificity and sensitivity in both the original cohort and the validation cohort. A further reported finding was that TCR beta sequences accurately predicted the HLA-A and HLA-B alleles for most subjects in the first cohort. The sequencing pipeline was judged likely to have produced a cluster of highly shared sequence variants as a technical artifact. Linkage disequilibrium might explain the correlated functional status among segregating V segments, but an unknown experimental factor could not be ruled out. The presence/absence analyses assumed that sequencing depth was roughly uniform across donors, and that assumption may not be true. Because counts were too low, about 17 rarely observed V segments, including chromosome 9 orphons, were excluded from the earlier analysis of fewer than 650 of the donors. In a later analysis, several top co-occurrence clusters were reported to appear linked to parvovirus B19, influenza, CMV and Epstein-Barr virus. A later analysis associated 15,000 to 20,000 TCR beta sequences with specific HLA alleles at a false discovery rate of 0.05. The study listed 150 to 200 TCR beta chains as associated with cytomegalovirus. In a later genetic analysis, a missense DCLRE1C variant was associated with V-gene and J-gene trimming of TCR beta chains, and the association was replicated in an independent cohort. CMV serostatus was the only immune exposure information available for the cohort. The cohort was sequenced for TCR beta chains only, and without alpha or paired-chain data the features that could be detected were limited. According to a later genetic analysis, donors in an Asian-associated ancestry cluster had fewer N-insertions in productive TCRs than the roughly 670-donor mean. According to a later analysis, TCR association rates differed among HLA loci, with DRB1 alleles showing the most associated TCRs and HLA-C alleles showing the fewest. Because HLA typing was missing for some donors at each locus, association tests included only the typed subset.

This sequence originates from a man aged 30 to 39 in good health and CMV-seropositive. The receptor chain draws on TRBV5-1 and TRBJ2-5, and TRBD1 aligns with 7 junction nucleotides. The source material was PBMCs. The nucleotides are TGCGCCAGCAGCTATGGACAGGAAGAGACCCAGTACTTC. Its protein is CASSYGQEETQYF.